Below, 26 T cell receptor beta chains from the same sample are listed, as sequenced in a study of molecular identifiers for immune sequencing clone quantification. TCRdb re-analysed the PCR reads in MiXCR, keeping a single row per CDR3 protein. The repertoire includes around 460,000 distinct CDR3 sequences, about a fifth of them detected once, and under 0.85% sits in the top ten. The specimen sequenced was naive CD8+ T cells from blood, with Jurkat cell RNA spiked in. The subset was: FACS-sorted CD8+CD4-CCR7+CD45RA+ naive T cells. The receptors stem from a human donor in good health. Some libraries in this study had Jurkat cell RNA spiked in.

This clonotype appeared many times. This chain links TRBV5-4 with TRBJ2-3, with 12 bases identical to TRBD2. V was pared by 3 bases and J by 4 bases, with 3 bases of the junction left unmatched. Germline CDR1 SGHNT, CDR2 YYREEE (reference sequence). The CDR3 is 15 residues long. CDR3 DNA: TGTGCCAGCAGCTCGACTAGCGGGAGTGCAGATACGCAGTATTTT. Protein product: CASSSTSGSADTQYF.

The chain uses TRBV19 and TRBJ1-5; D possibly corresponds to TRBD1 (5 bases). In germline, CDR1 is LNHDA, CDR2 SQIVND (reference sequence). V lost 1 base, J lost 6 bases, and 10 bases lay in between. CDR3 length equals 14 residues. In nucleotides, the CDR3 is TGTGCCAGTAGTATAGGGGGGGACGGTCAGCCCCAGCATTTT. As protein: CASSIGGDGQPQHF.

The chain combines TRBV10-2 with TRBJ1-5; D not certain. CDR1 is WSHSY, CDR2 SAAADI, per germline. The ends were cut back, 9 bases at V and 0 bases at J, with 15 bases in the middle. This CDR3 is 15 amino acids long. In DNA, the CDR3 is TGCGCCAGTGGCGGGTCTTCTTATAGCAATCAGCCCCAGCATTTT. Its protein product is CASGGSSYSNQPQHF.

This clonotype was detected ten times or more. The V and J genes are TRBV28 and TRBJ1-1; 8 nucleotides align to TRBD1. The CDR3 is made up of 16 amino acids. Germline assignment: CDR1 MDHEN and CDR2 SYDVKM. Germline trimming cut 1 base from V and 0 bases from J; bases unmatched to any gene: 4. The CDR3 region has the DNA TGTGCCAGCAGTTTATTTCAGGGGGCGTTGAACACTGAAGCTTTCTTT. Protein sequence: CASSLFQGALNTEAFF.

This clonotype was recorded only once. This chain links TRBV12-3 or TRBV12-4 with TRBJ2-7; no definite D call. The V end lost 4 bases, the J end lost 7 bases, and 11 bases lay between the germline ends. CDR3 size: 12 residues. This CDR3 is CASSSDRLEQYF. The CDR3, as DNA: TGTGCCAGCAGTTCGGACCGTCTTGAGCAGTACTTC.

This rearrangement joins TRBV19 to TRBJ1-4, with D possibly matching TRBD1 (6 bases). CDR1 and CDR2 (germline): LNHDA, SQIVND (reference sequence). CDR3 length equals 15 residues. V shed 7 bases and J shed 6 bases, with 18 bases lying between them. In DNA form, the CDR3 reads TGTGCCAGTACCCCGTCCGGGGGGCTTTATGAAAAACTGTTTTTT. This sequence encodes CASTPSGGLYEKLFF.

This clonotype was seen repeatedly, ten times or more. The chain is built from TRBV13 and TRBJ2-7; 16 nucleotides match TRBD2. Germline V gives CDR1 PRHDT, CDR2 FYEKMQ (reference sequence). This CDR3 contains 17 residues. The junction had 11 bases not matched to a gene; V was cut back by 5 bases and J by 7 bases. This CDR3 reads CASSPTGTSGGDVEQYF. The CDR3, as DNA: TGTGCCAGCAGCCCCACCGGGACTAGCGGGGGGGATGTGGAGCAGTACTTC.

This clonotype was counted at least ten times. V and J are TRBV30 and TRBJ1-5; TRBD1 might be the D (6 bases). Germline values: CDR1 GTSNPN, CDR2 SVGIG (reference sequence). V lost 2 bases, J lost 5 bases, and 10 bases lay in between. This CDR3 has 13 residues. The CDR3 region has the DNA TGTGCCTGGAGTTCGGGGGGCTATCAGCCCCAGCATTTT. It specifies CAWSSGGYQPQHF. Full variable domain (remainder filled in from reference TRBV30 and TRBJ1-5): SQTIHQWPATLVQPVGSPLSLECTVEGTSNPNLYWYRQAAGRGLQLLFYSVGIGQISSEVPQNLSASRPQDRQFILSSKKLLLSDSGFYLCAWSSGGYQPQHFGDGTRLSIL.

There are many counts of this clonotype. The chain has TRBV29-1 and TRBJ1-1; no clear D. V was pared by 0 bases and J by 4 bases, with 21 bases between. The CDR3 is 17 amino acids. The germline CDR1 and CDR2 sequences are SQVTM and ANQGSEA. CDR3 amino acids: CSVEEGWAGRYRTEAFF. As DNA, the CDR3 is TGCAGCGTTGAAGAGGGTTGGGCGGGGAGGTACCGCACTGAAGCTTTCTTT.

CDR3 residues: CASSSGTGASRWNEQYF. Written as DNA, the CDR3 is TGTGCCAGCAGTTCTGGGACAGGGGCATCCCGGTGGAACGAGCAGTACTTC. The J gene is TRBJ2-7, the V gene TRBV6-5; 10 bases align to TRBD1. Germline V gene lookup returns CDR1 MNHEY and CDR2 SVGAGI. This CDR3 contains 17 residues. Trimming at V came to 4 bases and at J to 5 bases, leaving 14 bases not matched to a gene.

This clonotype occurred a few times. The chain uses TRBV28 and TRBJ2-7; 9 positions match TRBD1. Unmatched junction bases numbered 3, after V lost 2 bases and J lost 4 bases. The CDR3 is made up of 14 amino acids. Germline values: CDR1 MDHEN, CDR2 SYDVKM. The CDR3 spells CASSLQGQGYEQYF. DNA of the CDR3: TGTGCCAGCAGTTTACAGGGACAGGGTTACGAGCAGTACTTC.

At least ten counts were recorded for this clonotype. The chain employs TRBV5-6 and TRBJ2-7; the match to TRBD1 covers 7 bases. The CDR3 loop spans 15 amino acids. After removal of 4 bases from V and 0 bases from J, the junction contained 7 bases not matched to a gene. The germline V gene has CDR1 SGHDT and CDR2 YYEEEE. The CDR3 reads CASSIERDSSYEQYF. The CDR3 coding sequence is TGTGCCAGCAGCATCGAGAGGGACAGCTCCTACGAGCAGTACTTC.

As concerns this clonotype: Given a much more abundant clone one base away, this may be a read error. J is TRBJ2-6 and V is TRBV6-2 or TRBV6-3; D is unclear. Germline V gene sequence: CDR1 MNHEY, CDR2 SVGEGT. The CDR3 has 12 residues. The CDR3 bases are TGTGCCAGCAGTTACTCCAAGGGTGATCGGGCTTTC. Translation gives CASSYSKGDRAF.

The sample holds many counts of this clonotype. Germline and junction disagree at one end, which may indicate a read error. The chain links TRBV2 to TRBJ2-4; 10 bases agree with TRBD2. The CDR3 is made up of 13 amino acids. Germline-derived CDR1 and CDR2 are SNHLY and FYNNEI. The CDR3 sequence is CASSEVASGGWCF. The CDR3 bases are TGTGCCAGCAGTGAAGTGGCTAGCGGGGGTTGGTGCTTC.

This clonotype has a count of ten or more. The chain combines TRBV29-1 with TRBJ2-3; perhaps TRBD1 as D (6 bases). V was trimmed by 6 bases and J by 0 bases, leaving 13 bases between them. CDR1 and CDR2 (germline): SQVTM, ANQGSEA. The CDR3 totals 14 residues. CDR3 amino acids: CSVETGASTDTQYF. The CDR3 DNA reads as TGCAGCGTGGAGACAGGAGCAAGCACAGATACGCAGTATTTT.

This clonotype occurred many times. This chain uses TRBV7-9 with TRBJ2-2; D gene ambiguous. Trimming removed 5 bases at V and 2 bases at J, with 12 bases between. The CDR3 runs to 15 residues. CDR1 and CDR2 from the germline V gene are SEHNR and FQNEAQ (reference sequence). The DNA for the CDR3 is TGTGCCAGCAGCCAGCTGACAAGCAACACCGGGGAGCTGTTTTTT. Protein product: CASSQLTSNTGELFF.

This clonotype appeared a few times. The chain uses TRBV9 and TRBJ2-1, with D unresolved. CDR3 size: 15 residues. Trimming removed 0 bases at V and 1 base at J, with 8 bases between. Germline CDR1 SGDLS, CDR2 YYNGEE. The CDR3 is CASSVGRRSYNEQFF. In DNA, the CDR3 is TGTGCCAGCAGCGTAGGAAGGAGATCCTACAATGAGCAGTTCTTC.

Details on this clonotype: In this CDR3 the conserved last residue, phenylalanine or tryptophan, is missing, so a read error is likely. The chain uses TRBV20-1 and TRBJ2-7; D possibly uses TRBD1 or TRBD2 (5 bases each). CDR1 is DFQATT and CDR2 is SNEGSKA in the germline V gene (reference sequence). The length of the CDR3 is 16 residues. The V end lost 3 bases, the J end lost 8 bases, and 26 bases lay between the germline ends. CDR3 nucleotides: TGCAGTGCTAGGGGCAACCCCGGGACGGCCCCCATGAAGCAGTACTGC. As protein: CSARGNPGTAPMKQYC.

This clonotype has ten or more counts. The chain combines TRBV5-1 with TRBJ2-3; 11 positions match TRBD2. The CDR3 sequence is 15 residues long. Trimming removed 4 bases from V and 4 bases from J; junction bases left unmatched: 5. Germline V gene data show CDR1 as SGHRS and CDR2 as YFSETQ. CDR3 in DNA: TGCGCCAGCAGCATTAGCGGGAGGGTGGCAGATACGCAGTATTTT. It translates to CASSISGRVADTQYF.

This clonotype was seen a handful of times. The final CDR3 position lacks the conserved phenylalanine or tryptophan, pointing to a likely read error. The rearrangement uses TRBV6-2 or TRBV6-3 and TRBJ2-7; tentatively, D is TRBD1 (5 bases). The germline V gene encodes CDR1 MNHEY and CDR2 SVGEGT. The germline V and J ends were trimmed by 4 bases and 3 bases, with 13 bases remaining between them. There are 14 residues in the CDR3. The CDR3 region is CASSFPPGIYEQYL. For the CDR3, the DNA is TGTGCCAGCAGTTTCCCGCCAGGGATCTACGAGCAGTACCTC.

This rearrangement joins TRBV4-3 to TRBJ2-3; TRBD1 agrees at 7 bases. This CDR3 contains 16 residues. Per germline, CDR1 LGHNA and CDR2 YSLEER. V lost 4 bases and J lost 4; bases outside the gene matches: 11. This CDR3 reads CASSPGTAFNADTQYF. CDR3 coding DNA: TGCGCCAGCAGCCCCGGGACAGCTTTCAACGCAGATACGCAGTATTTT.

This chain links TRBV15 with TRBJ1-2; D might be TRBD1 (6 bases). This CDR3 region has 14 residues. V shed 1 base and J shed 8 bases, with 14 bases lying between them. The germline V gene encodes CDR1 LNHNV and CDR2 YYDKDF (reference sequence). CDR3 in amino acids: CATSRARGDWGYTF. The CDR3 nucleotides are TGTGCCACCAGCAGAGCCAGGGGAGATTGGGGCTACACCTTC. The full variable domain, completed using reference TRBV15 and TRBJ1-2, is DAMVIQNPRYQVTQFGKPVTLSCSQTLNHNVMYWYQQKSSQAPKLLFHYYDKDFNNEADTPDNFQSRRPNTSFCFLDIRSPGLGDTAMYLCATSRARGDWGYTFGSGTRLTVV.

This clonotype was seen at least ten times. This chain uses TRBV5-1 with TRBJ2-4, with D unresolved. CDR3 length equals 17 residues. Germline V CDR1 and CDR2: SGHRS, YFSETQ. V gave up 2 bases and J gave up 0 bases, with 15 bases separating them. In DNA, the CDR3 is TGCGCCAGCAGCTTAGGGCCAGGAACCTTAGCCAAAAACATTCAGTACTTC. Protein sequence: CASSLGPGTLAKNIQYF.

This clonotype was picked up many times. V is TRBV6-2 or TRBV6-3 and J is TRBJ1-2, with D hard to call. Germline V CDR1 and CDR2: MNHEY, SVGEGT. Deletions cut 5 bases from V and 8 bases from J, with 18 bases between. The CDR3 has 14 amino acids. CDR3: CASSTAFRIVGYTF. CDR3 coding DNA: TGTGCCAGCAGTACAGCCTTCAGGATCGTAGGCTACACCTTC.

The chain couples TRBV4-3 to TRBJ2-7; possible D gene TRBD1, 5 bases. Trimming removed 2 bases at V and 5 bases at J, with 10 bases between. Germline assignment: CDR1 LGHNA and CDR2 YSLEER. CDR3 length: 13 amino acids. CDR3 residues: CASSQTTAHEQYF. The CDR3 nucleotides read TGCGCCAGCAGCCAAACGACAGCCCACGAGCAGTACTTC.

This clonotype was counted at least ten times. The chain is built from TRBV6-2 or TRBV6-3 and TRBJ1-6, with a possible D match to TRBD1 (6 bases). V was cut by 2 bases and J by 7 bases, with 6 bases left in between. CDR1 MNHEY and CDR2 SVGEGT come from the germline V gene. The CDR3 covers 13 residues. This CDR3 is CASSYTGNSPLHF. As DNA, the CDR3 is TGTGCCAGCAGTTACACAGGGAATTCACCCCTCCACTTT.